The sample holds a few counts of the clone carrying this TCR beta chain. What it binds is unknown. The junction had 11 bases not matched to a gene; V was cut back by 5 bases and J by 8 bases. The germline CDR1 and CDR2 sequences are SNHLY and FYNNEI. The CDR3 totals 15 residues. These data are taken from a study of beta chain features in type 1 diabetes. Whole-study context: Cell yields, gender and age were comparable in patients and healthy donors.

Points from the study as a whole: Patients showed naive, central memory and Treg TCRB repertoires that appeared more similar than those of healthy donors. Reads derived from cDNA could over-represent cells showing high TCR expression. Moderate yet significant TCRB CDR3 shortening was seen in Type 1 diabetes patients in all four CD4+ subsets.

All of the isolated RNA was reverse transcribed, so expressed TCRB transcripts were sequenced. Profiled with immunoSEQ multiplex PCR; TCRdb holds only in-frame clones, not every one. The sample yields a few hundred thousand clones, 24% seen once. The sequenced sample was naive CD4+ T cells from blood. The sequence was collected from a woman in her 30s with type 1 diabetes. This rearrangement joins TRBV2 to TRBJ2-1, with 8 positions matching TRBD1. The chain's CDR3 is CASSPDRGVSDEQFF. CDR3 bases: TGTGCCAGCAGTCCAGACAGGGGCGTGAGCGATGAGCAGTTCTTC.